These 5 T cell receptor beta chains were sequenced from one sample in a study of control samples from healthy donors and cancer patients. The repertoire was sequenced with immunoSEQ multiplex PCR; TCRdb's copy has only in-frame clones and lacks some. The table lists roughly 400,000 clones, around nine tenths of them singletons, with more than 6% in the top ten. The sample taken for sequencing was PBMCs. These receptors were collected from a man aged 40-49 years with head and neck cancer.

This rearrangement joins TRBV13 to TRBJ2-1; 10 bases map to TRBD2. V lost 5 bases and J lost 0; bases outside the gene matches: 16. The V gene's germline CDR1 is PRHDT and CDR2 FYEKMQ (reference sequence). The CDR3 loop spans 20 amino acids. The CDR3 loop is CASSKGYSGGAFGSYNEQFF. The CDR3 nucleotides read TGTGCCAGCAGCAAAGGTTACAGCGGGGGGGCCTTTGGCTCCTACAATGAGCAGTTCTTC.

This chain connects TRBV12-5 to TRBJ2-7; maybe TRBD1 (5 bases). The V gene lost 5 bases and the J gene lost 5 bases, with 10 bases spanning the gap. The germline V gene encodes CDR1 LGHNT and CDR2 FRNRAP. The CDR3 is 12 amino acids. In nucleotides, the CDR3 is TGTGCTAGTGGTGGCCCCAGGGACGAGCAGTACTTC. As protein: CASGGPRDEQYF.

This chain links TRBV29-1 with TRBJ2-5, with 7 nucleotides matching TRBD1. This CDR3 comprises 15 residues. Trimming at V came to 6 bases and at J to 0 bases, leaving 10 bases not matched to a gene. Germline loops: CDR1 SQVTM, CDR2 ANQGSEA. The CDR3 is CSVLKQGSHQETQYF. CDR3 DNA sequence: TGCAGCGTCCTAAAACAGGGGTCTCACCAAGAGACCCAGTACTTC.

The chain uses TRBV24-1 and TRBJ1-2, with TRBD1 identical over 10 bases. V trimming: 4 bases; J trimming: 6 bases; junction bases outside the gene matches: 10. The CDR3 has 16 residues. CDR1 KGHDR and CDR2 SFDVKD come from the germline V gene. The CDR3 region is CATSDTGQGGVNGYTF. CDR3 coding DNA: TGTGCCACCAGTGACACCGGACAGGGGGGAGTCAATGGCTACACCTTC.

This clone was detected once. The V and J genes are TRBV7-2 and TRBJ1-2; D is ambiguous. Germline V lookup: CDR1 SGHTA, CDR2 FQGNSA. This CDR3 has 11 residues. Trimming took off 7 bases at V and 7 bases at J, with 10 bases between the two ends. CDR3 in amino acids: CASTLFGGYTF. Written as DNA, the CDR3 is TGTGCCAGCACACTCTTCGGTGGCTACACCTTC.